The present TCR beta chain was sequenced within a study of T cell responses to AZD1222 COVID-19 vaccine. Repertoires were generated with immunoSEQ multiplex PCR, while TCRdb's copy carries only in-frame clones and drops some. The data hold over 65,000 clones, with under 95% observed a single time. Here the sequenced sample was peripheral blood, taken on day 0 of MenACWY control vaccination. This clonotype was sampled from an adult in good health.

This chain's CDR3 is CASSKDSDGYTF. In DNA, the CDR3 is TGTGCCAGCAGTAAGGACAGTGATGGCTACACCTTC. The chain is built from TRBV12-3 or TRBV12-4 and TRBJ1-2; tentatively, D is TRBD1 (6 bases). There are 12 residues in the CDR3. The V and J ends lost 5 bases and 6 bases respectively, with 10 bases between them.